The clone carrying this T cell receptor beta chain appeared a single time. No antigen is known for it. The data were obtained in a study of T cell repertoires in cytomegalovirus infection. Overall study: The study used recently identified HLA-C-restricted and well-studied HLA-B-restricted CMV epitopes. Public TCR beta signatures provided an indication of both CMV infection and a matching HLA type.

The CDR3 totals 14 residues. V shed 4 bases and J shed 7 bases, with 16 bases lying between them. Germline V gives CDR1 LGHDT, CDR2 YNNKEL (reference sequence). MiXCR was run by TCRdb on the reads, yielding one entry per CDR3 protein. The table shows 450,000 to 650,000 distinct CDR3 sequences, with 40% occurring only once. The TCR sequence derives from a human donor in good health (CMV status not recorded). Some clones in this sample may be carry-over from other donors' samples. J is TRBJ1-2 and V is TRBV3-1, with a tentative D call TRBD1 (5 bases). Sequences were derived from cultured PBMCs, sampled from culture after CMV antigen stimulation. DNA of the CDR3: TGTGCCAGCAGCCGAACGCAGGGTACAAGTGGCTACACCTTC. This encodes CASSRTQGTSGYTF.